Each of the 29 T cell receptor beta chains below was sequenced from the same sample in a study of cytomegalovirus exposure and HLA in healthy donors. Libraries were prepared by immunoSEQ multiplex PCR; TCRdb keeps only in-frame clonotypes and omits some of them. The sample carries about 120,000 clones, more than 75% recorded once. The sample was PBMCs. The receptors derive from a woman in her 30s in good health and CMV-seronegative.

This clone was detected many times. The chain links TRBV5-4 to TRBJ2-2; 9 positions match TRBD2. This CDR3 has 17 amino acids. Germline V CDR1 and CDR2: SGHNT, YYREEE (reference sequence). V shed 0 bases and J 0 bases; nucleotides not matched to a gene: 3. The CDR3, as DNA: TGTGCCAGCAGCTTGGTATTAGCGGGGGCGAACACCGGGGAGCTGTTTTTT. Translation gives CASSLVLAGANTGELFF.

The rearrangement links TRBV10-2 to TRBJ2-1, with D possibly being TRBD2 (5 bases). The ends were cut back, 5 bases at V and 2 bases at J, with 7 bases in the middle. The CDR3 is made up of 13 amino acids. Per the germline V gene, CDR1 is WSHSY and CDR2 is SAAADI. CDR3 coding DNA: TGCGCCAGCAGTCAGGAGGCCTACAATGAGCAGTTCTTC. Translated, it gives CASSQEAYNEQFF.

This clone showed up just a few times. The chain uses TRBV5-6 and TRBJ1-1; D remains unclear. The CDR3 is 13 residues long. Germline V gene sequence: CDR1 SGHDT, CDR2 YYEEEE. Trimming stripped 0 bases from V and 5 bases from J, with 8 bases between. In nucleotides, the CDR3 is TGTGCCAGCAGCTTGGGGCGGACTACTGAAGCTTTCTTT. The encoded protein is CASSLGRTTEAFF. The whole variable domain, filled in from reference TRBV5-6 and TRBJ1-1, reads DAGVTQSPTHLIKTRGQQVTLRCSPKSGHDTVSWYQQALGQGPQFIFQYYEEEERQRGNFPDRFSGHQFPNYSSELNVNALLLGDSALYLCASSLGRTTEAFFGQGTRLTVV.

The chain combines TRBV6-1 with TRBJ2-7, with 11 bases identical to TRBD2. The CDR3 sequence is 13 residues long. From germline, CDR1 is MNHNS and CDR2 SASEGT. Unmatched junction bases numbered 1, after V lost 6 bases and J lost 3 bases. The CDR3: CASRLAGGYEQYF. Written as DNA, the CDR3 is TGTGCCAGCAGGCTAGCGGGGGGCTACGAGCAGTACTTC.

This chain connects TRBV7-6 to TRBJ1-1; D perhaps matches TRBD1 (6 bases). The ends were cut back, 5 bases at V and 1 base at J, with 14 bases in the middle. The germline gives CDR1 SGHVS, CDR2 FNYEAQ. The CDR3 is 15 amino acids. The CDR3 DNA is TGTGCCAGCAGCCCCCGACAGGCCCCGAACACTGAAGCTTTCTTT. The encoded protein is CASSPRQAPNTEAFF.

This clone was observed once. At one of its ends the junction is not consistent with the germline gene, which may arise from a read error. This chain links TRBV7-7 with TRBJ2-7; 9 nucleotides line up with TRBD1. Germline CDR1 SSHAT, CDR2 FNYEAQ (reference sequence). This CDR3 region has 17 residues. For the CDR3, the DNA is TGTGCTAGCAGCCCCCTCGGCCCGGGACAGGGCTACTACGAGCAGTACTTC. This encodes CASSPLGPGQGYYEQYF.

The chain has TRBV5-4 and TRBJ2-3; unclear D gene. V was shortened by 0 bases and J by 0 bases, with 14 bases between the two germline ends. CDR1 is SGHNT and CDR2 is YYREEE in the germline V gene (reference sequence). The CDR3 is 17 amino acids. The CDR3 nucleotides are TGTGCCAGCAGCTTGGTCGAGCCTATAGATAGCACAGATACGCAGTATTTT. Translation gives CASSLVEPIDSTDTQYF.

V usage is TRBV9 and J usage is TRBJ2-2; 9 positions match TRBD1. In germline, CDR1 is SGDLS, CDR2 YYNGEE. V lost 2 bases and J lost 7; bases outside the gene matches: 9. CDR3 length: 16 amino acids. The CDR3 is CASSVVPGQGGGELFF. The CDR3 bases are TGTGCCAGCAGCGTCGTCCCGGGACAGGGTGGCGGGGAGCTGTTTTTT.

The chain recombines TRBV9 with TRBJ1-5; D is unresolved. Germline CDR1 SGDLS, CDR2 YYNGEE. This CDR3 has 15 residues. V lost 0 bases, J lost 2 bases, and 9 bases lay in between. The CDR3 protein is CASSVGGLRNQPQHF. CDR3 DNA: TGTGCCAGCAGCGTAGGAGGGCTTCGCAATCAGCCCCAGCATTTT.

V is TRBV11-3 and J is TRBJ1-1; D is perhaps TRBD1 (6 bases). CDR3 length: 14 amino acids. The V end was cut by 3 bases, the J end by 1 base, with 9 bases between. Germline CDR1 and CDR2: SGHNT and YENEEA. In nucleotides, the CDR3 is TGTGCCAGCAGCTTCGGCAGGGGGAACACTGAAGCTTTCTTT. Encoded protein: CASSFGRGNTEAFF.

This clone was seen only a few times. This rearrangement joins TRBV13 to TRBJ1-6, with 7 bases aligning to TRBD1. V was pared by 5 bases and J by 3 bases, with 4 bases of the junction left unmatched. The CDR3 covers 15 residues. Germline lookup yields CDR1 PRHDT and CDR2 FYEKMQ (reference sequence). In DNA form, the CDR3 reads TGTGCCAGCAGCAACCGACAGGGCTATAATTCACCCCTCCACTTT. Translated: CASSNRQGYNSPLHF.

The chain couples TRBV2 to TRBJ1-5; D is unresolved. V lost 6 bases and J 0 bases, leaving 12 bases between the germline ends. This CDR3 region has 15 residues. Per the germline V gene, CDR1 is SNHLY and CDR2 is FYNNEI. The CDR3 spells CASSPFGDSNQPQHF. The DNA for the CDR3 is TGTGCCAGCAGCCCTTTCGGGGATAGCAATCAGCCCCAGCATTTT. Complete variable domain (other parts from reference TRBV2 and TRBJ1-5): EPEVTQTPSHQVTQMGQEVILRCVPISNHLYFYWYRQILGQKVEFLVSFYNNEISEKSEIFDDQFSVERPDGSNFTLKIRSTKLEDSAMYFCASSPFGDSNQPQHFGDGTRLSIL.

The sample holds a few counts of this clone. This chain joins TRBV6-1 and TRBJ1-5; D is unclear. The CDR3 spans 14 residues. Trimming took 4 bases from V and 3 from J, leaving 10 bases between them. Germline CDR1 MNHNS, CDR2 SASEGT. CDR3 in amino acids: CASSGNRFNQPQHF. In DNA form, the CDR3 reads TGTGCCAGCAGTGGGAACAGATTCAATCAGCCCCAGCATTTT.

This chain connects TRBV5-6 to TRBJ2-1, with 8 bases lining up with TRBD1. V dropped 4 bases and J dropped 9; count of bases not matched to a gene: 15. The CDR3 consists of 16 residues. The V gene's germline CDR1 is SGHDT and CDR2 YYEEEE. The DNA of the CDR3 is TGTGCCAGCAGCCTGCGAGGGACAGGAAGGGTGGGTGAGCAGTTCTTC. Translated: CASSLRGTGRVGEQFF.

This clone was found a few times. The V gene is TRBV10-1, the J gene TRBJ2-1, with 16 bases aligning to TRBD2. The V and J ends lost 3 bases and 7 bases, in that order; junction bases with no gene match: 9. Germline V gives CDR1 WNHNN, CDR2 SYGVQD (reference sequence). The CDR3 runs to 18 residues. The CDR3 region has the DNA TGCGCCAGCAGTGATGGGACTAGCGGGGGGGCCGTTTATAATGAGCAGTTCTTC. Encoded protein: CASSDGTSGGAVYNEQFF.

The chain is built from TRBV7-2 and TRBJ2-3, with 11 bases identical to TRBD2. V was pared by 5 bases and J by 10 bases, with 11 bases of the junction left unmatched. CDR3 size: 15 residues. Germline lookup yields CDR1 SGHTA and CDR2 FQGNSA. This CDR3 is CASSRIGTSGLAQYF. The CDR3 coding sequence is TGTGCCAGCAGCCGTATTGGGACTAGCGGCCTCGCGCAGTATTTT.

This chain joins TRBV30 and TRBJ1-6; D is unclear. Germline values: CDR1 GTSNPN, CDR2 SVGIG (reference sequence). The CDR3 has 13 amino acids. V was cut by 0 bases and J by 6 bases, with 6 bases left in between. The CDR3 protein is CAWSVTVNSPLHF. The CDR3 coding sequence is TGTGCCTGGAGTGTAACGGTTAATTCACCCCTCCACTTT.

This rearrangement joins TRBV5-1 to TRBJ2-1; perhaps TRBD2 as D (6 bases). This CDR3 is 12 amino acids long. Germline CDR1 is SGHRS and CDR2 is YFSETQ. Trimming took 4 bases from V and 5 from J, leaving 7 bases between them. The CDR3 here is CASSRGDNEQFF. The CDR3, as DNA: TGCGCCAGCAGCCGCGGGGACAATGAGCAGTTCTTC.

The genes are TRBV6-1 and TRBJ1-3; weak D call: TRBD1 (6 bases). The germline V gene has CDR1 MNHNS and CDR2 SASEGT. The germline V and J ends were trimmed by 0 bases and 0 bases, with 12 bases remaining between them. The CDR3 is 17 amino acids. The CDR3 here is CASSEALGGLSGNTIYF. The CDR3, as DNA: TGTGCCAGCAGTGAAGCGCTAGGGGGTCTCTCTGGAAACACCATATATTTT.

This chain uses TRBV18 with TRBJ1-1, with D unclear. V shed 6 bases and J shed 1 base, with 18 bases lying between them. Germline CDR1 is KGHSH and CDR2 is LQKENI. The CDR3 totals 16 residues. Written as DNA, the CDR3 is TGTGCCAGCTCTCATCCATCTCGAGCCCCGAACACTGAAGCTTTCTTT. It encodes CASSHPSRAPNTEAFF.

The CDR3 sequence: CASSVGGLGISNSYNEQFF. CDR3 sequence (DNA): TGTGCCAGCAGCGTAGGCGGCTTAGGAATTAGTAATTCCTACAATGAGCAGTTCTTC. The chain carries TRBV9 and TRBJ2-1; D not certain. The CDR3 is 19 residues long. V was trimmed by 0 bases and J by 1 base, leaving 20 bases between them. Germline V gives CDR1 SGDLS, CDR2 YYNGEE.

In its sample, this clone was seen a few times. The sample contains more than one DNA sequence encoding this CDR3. The CDR3 DNA reads TGTGCCATCAGTGGACTCGTGGATACGGGGGAGCAGTACTTC. Its protein is CAISGLVDTGEQYF. The chain carries TRBV10-3 and TRBJ2-7; TRBD2 is a possible D gene (5 bases). V gave up 4 bases and J gave up 7 bases, with 17 bases separating them. Germline values: CDR1 ENHRY, CDR2 SYGVKD. This CDR3 is built from 14 residues.

The CDR3 loop reads CSVTGGATGELFF. CDR3 DNA: TGCAGCGTCACGGGGGGCGCGACCGGGGAGCTGTTTTTT. The genes are TRBV29-1 and TRBJ2-2; tentative D call: TRBD2 (7 bases). The CDR3 extends over 13 amino acids. Germline CDR1 and CDR2: SQVTM and ANQGSEA. Deletions cut 6 bases from V and 5 bases from J, with 13 bases between.

CDR3 nucleotide sequence: TGTGCCAGCAGCCGGGACAGGTTCTACGAGCAGTACTTC. As protein: CASSRDRFYEQYF. V is TRBV7-8 and J is TRBJ2-7; 8 nucleotides align to TRBD1. This CDR3 region has 13 residues. CDR1 is SGHVS and CDR2 is FQNEAQ in the germline V gene. The V gene end was trimmed by 5 bases and the J gene end by 3 bases; junction bases not matched to a gene: 3.

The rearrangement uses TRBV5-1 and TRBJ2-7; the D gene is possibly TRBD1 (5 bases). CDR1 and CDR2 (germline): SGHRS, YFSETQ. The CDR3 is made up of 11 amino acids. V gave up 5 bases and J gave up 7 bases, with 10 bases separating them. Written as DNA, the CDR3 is TGCGCCAGCAGGGCAGGGCATGAGCAGTACTTC. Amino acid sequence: CASRAGHEQYF.

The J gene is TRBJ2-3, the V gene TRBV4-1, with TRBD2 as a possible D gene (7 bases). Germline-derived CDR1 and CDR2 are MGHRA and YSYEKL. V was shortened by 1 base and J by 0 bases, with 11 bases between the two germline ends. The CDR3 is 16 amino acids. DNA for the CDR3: TGCGCCAGCAGCCAAGGGGCGGGGGCTAGCACAGATACGCAGTATTTT. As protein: CASSQGAGASTDTQYF.

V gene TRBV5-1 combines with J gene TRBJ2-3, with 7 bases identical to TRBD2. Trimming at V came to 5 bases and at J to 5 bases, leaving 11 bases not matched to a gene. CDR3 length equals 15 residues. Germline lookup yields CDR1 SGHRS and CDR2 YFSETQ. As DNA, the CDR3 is TGCGCCAGCAGAAGGGAGAAGGGGAGGGGAGATACGCAGTATTTT. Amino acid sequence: CASRREKGRGDTQYF. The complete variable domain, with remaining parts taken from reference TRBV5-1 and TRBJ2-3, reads KAGVTQTPRYLIKTRGQQVTLSCSPISGHRSVSWYQQTPGQGLQFLFEYFSETQRNKGNFPGRFSGRQFSNSRSEMNVSTLELGDSALYLCASRREKGRGDTQYFGPGTRLTVL.

The CDR3, as DNA: TGTGCCAGCCTTCATGACAGGGGTTATCAGCCCCAGCATTTT. Its translation: CASLHDRGYQPQHF. The J gene is TRBJ1-5, the V gene TRBV28; TRBD1 matches at 8 bases. There are 14 residues in the CDR3. V shed 8 bases, J shed 5 bases, and the junction held 8 bases outside the gene matches. Germline V gene lookup returns CDR1 MDHEN and CDR2 SYDVKM. Drawing the rest from reference TRBV28 and TRBJ1-5, the complete variable domain is DVKVTQSSRYLVKRTGEKVFLECVQDMDHENMFWYRQDPGLGLRLIYFSYDVKMKEKGDIPEGYSVSREKKERFSLILESASTNQTSMYLCASLHDRGYQPQHFGDGTRLSIL.

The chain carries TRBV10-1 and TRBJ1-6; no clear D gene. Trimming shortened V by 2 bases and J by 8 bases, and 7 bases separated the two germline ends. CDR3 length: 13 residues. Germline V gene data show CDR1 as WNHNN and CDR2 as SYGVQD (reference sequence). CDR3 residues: CASSEEEYSPLHF. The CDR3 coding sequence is TGCGCCAGCAGTGAGGAGGAGTATTCACCCCTCCACTTT.